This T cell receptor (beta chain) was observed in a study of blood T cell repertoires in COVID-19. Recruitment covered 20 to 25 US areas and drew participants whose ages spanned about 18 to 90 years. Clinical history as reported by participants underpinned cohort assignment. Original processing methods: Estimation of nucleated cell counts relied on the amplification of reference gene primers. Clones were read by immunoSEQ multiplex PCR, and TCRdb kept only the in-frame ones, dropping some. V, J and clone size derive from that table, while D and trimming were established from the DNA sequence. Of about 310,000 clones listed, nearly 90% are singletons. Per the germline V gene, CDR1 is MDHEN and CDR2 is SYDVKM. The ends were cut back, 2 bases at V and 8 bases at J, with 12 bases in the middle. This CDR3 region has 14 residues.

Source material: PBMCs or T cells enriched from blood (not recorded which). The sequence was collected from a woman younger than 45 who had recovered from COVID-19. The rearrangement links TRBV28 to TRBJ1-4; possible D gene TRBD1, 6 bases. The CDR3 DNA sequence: TGTGCCAGCAGTTTAGGGGGCGTGAAAGAAAAACTGTTTTTT. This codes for CASSLGGVKEKLFF.